The clone carrying this TCR beta chain has more than one count but fewer than ten. As yet, its antigen is unknown. It was with 60 Vbeta and 13 Jbeta primers that the PCR ran. Profiled with immunoSEQ multiplex PCR; TCRdb holds only in-frame clones, not every one. In the table there are tens of thousands of clones, 60% to 85% of which are singletons. The sample comes from a study of cytomegalovirus exposure and HLA in healthy donors. Across the study: Earlier work reported 117 million unique TCR beta sequences from approximately 180 million T cells.

Findings and limits, study-wide: Analysis performed later found 16,951 TCR beta sequences associated with HLA alleles at 0.05 false discovery rate.

This CDR3 has 15 amino acids. The germline gives CDR1 LNHNV, CDR2 YYDKDF (reference sequence). V was trimmed by 0 bases and J by 5 bases, leaving 10 bases between them. Healthy bone marrow donors supplied every sample. Unrecorded immune exposures were likely, despite nominal health at sampling. The V and J genes are TRBV15 and TRBJ1-4; D is unclear. Sequenced sample: PBMCs. The TCR sequence derives from a male donor in good health and CMV-seronegative. CDR3 sequence: CATSREKELNEKLFF. The DNA of the CDR3 is TGTGCCACCAGCAGAGAAAAGGAGCTAAATGAAAAACTGTTTTTT.